The 9 T cell receptor beta chains in this list originate from one sample, sequenced in a study of T-cell memory formation after mild COVID-19. MiXCR, run by TCRdb on the 5' RACE reads, gives a single entry per CDR3 protein. Here the sample spans about 340,000 distinct CDR3 sequences, 14% being singletons. The sample consisted of PBMCs or a T cell subset sorted from them (not recorded which). The receptors were gathered from a man aged 18 to 30 who had mild COVID-19 (a few samples of this study predate the infection). Cell type and time point are not known.

The chain's CDR3 is CASSRWTAGEQYF. The CDR3 bases are TGTGCCAGCAGCCGTTGGACAGCGGGCGAGCAGTACTTC. This chain uses TRBV7-9 with TRBJ2-7, with D possibly called TRBD1 or TRBD2 (6 bases each). CDR3 length equals 13 residues. V lost 5 bases and J 6 bases, leaving 14 bases between the germline ends. Germline CDR1 SEHNR, CDR2 FQNEAQ (reference sequence).

The rearrangement links TRBV3-1 to TRBJ1-2; D uncertain. The germline V gene has CDR1 LGHDT and CDR2 YNNKEL (reference sequence). The CDR3 covers 14 residues. V lost 0 bases, J lost 7 bases, and 12 bases lay in between. The CDR3 DNA reads TGTGCCAGCAGCCAAGACGGGCAGTCGGTTGGCTACACCTTC. Translating it yields CASSQDGQSVGYTF.

This rearrangement joins TRBV24-1 to TRBJ1-2; D perhaps matches TRBD1 (6 bases). The V gene lost 9 bases and the J gene lost 5 bases, with 18 bases spanning the gap. Germline CDR1 is KGHDR and CDR2 is SFDVKD. The CDR3 is 14 amino acids. The CDR3 coding sequence is TGTGCCACCTACGGTCAGGGGCGAGGATATGGCTACACCTTC. Its protein product is CATYGQGRGYGYTF.

This clonotype turned up a few times. The chain recombines TRBV28 with TRBJ2-3; no clear D. Trimming removed 3 bases at V and 1 base at J, with 5 bases between. Germline CDR1 is MDHEN and CDR2 is SYDVKM. The CDR3 contains 13 residues. CDR3 nucleotides: TGTGCCAGCAGTTTTGTAGGCACAGATACGCAGTATTTT. This sequence encodes CASSFVGTDTQYF.

This clonotype was seen only a few times. The J gene is TRBJ2-1, the V gene TRBV29-1; 11 bases map to TRBD1. With 0 bases clipped from V and 10 bases from J, the junction kept 11 bases outside the gene matches. Germline V lookup: CDR1 SQVTM, CDR2 ANQGSEA. The CDR3 sequence is 16 residues long. The CDR3 is CSVEDLGQGGLEEQFF. CDR3 DNA: TGCAGCGTTGAAGACCTGGGACAGGGGGGATTGGAGGAGCAGTTCTTC.

This clonotype has a handful of counts. V and J are TRBV4-1 and TRBJ2-5; 14 nucleotides align to TRBD2. Germline lookup yields CDR1 MGHRA and CDR2 YSYEKL. Trimming at V came to 4 bases and at J to 5 bases, leaving 9 bases not matched to a gene. The CDR3 sequence is 17 residues long. CDR3 in DNA: TGCGCCAGCAGCCTATCGCCGGGACTAGCGGGGGAGGAGACCCAGTACTTC. This codes for CASSLSPGLAGEETQYF.

The chain has TRBV25-1 and TRBJ2-5, with D hard to call. This CDR3 spans 13 amino acids. Germline CDR1 reads MGHDK; CDR2 reads SYGVNS. Trimming took 2 bases from V and 5 from J, leaving 9 bases between them. CDR3 loop: CASSEMGIETQYF. CDR3 nucleotide sequence: TGTGCCAGCAGTGAAATGGGAATCGAGACCCAGTACTTC. Filled out from reference TRBV25-1 and TRBJ2-5, the complete variable domain reads EADIYQTPRYLVIGTGKKITLECSQTMGHDKMYWYQQDPGMELHLIHYSYGVNSTEKGDLSSESTVSRIRTEHFPLTLESARPSHTSQYLCASSEMGIETQYFGPGTRLLVL.

V gene TRBV6-2 or TRBV6-3 combines with J gene TRBJ2-7; 7 bases align to TRBD2. There are 15 residues in the CDR3. J gave up 1 base and V 5 bases, and 8 bases lay outside the gene matches. The V gene's germline CDR1 is MNHEY and CDR2 SVGEGT. CDR3 nucleotides: TGTGCCAGCAGTCCCGGGGGGACTTCTTCCTACGAGCAGTACGTC. This codes for CASSPGGTSSYEQYV.

This chain links TRBV5-1 with TRBJ2-3; the match to TRBD2 covers 11 bases. The CDR3 runs 16 residues. Germline values: CDR1 SGHRS, CDR2 YFSETQ. Germline trimming cut 5 bases from V and 1 base from J; bases unmatched to any gene: 6. As DNA, the CDR3 is TGCGCCAGCAGTCCTGGGACTAGCGGACGCACAGATACGCAGTATTTT. It encodes CASSPGTSGRTDTQYF. Filled out from reference TRBV5-1 and TRBJ2-3, the complete variable domain reads KAGVTQTPRYLIKTRGQQVTLSCSPISGHRSVSWYQQTPGQGLQFLFEYFSETQRNKGNFPGRFSGRQFSNSRSEMNVSTLELGDSALYLCASSPGTSGRTDTQYFGPGTRLTVL.